One and the same sample provided the 5 T cell receptor beta chains below, sequenced in a study of OX40 agonist ivuxolimab in advanced cancers. Profiling relied on immunoSEQ multiplex PCR, and the TCRdb table lists in-frame clones only, not all of them. Here the sample spans about 19,000 clones, roughly 89% being singletons. The sample was CD4+ or CD8+ T cells sorted from blood, taken in a trial of the OX40 agonist ivuxolimab. All receptors come from an adult with an advanced solid tumor such as melanoma, head and neck, liver or kidney cancer.

The chain combines TRBV11-2 with TRBJ2-6; D is uncertain. Trimming shortened V by 3 bases and J by 3 bases, and 12 bases separated the two germline ends. Germline CDR1 reads SGHAT; CDR2 reads FQNNGV. This CDR3 is 16 amino acids long. The CDR3 loop reads CASSFGWGYGANVLTF. CDR3 nucleotides: TGTGCCAGCAGCTTTGGGTGGGGATATGGGGCCAACGTCCTGACTTTC.

This chain joins TRBV7-9 and TRBJ2-7, with 10 bases identical to TRBD1. V lost 7 bases to trimming and J lost 4 bases; unmatched junction nucleotides: 7. Germline-derived CDR1 and CDR2 are SEHNR and FQNEAQ (reference sequence). This CDR3 contains 14 residues. The CDR3 loop is CASTTEGQGYEQYF. The CDR3 DNA follows: TGTGCCAGCACAACGGAGGGACAGGGGTACGAGCAGTACTTC.

The V gene is TRBV7-9, the J gene TRBJ1-1; no reliable D call. V lost 1 base and J lost 2, with 8 bases in between. Germline V lookup: CDR1 SEHNR, CDR2 FQNEAQ (reference sequence). The length of the CDR3 is 14 residues. Written as DNA, the CDR3 is TGTGCCAGCAGCTTAGGTGGACGTAACACTGAAGCTTTCTTT. It encodes CASSLGGRNTEAFF.

The V and J genes are TRBV28 and TRBJ2-4; D remains unclear. CDR3 length equals 14 residues. CDR1 MDHEN and CDR2 SYDVKM come from the germline V gene. The germline V and J ends were trimmed by 1 base and 6 bases, with 10 bases remaining between them. CDR3 protein: CASSLLNPLNIQYF. The CDR3 DNA sequence: TGTGCCAGCAGTTTATTGAATCCCTTAAACATTCAGTACTTC.

The CDR3 protein is CAAQGRSGRSSDTQYF. The CDR3 coding sequence is TGTGCCGCGCAAGGCAGGAGCGGGAGATCTTCAGATACGCAGTATTTT. The chain combines TRBV2 with TRBJ2-3; the match to TRBD2 covers 8 bases. Germline V CDR1 and CDR2: SNHLY, FYNNEI. This CDR3 is 16 amino acids long. Losses at the gene ends were 11 bases for V and 4 bases for J; bases not matched to a gene: 17.